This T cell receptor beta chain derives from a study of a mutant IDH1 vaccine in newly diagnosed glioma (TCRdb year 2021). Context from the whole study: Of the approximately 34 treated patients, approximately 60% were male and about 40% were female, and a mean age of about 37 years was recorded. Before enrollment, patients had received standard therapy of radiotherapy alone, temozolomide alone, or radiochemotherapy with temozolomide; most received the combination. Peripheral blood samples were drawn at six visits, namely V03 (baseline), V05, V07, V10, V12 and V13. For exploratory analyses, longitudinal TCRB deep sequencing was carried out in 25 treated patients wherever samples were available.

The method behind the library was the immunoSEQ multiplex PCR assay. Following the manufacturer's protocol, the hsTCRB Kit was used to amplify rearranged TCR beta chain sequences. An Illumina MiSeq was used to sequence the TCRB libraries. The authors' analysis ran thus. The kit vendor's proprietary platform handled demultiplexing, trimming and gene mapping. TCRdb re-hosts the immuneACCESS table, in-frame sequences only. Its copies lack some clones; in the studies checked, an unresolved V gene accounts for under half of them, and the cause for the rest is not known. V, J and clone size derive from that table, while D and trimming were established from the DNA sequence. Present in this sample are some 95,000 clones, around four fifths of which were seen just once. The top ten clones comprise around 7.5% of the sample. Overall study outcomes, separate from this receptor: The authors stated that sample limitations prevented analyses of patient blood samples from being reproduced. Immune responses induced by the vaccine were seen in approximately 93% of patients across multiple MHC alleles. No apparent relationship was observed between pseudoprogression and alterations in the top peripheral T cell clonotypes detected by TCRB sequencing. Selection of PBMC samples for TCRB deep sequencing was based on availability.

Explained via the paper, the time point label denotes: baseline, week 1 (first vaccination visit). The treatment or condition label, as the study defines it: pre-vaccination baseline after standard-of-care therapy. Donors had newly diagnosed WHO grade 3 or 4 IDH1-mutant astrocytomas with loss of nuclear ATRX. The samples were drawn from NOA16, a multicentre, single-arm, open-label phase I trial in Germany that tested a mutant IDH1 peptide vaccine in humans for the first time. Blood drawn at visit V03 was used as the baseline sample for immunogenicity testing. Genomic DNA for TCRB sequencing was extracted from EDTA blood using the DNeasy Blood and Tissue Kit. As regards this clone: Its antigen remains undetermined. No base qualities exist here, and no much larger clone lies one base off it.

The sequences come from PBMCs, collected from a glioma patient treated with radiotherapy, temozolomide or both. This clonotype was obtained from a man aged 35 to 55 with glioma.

The CDR3 in this case is CASSLAPSMQETQYF. Here is the DNA: TGTGCCAGCAGCTTAGCGCCTAGCATGCAAGAGACCCAGTACTTC. This chain joins TRBV7-2 to TRBJ2-5, and the D gene may be TRBD2, 5 bases matching. CDR1 is given as SGHTA and CDR2 as FQGNSA, both from the germline V gene. The CDR3 holds 15 amino acids from the cysteine to the phenylalanine. Only CDR3 DNA remains: 45 bases, in frame from the first base. The junction shows trimming of 0 bases on V and 2 bases on J, plus 10 bases between the germline ends.